Each of the 18 T cell receptor beta chains below was sequenced from the same sample in a study of human T cells and chemical hapten exposure. The time point was: patch test 1, 2 weeks after DPC sensitization. Treatment described: therapeutic diphenylcyclopropenone sensitization with weekly scalp DPC. One entry per CDR3 protein results from TCRdb running MiXCR on the RACE reads. The sample records 150,000 to 200,000 distinct CDR3 sequences, approximately 20% being singletons. This material consisted of whole blood, taken in connection with sensitization to the hapten diphenylcyclopropenone (DPC). These TCRs come from a woman between 50 and 59 years old with alopecia areata. Some clones in this sample may be carry-over from other donors' samples.

The chain combines TRBV5-1 with TRBJ2-5; D not resolved. CDR1 is SGHRS, CDR2 YFSETQ, per germline. Trimming stripped 3 bases from V and 2 bases from J, with 14 bases between. CDR3 size: 15 residues. The CDR3 protein is CASSSYPRGQETQYF. CDR3 nucleotides: TGCGCCAGCAGCTCATACCCGAGAGGTCAAGAGACCCAGTACTTC.

V usage is TRBV7-3 and J usage is TRBJ2-3; no reliable D call. V was clipped by 0 bases and J by 5 bases, with 6 bases between them. There are 13 residues in the CDR3. CDR1 SGHTA and CDR2 FQGTGA come from the germline V gene. CDR3 in amino acids: CASSLTTGDTQYF. The CDR3 bases are TGTGCCAGCAGCTTAACAACCGGAGATACGCAGTATTTT.

The chain recombines TRBV5-6 with TRBJ2-2; tentatively, D is TRBD2 (5 bases). The V end lost 4 bases, the J end lost 6 bases, and 22 bases lay between the germline ends. The CDR3 extends over 17 amino acids. Per the germline V gene, CDR1 is SGHDT and CDR2 is YYEEEE. The CDR3 nucleotides are TGTGCCAGCAGCACAACAAGGGCGGGTATTAAGGCCGGGGAGCTGTTTTTT. It specifies CASSTTRAGIKAGELFF.

The chain uses TRBV2 and TRBJ2-3; TRBD2 aligns across 8 bases. The CDR3 has 11 amino acids. The germline V gene encodes CDR1 SNHLY and CDR2 FYNNEI. V lost 5 bases and J lost 8; bases outside the gene matches: 0. CDR3 DNA sequence: TGTGCCAGCAGTACTAGCGGTACGCAGTATTTT. Protein product: CASSTSGTQYF.

The J gene is TRBJ2-7, the V gene TRBV6-5, with 7 bases aligning to TRBD2. CDR1 MNHEY and CDR2 SVGAGI come from the germline V gene. The CDR3 sequence is 18 residues long. Trimming took 5 bases from V and 4 from J; bases not matched to a gene: 20. CDR3 sequence: CASSPLGIWGLHKYEQYF. The CDR3 DNA follows: TGTGCCAGCAGTCCACTCGGGATTTGGGGACTACACAAATACGAGCAGTACTTC.

The chain has TRBV2 and TRBJ2-1; perhaps TRBD2 as D (6 bases). Germline V lookup: CDR1 SNHLY, CDR2 FYNNEI. The CDR3 runs 16 residues. Trimming removed 3 bases at V and 0 bases at J, with 12 bases between. The CDR3 sequence is CASSELAASSYNEQFF. The CDR3 DNA reads as TGTGCCAGCAGTGAGTTAGCGGCCAGCTCCTACAATGAGCAGTTCTTC.

This chain connects TRBV6-1 to TRBJ1-2, with D perhaps TRBD1 (6 bases). Trimming stripped 4 bases from V and 6 bases from J, with 21 bases between. The CDR3 loop spans 16 amino acids. Germline CDR1 and CDR2: MNHNS and SASEGT. Written as DNA, the CDR3 is TGTGCCAGCAGTGGCTTGGTCCAGACAGGAATTCATGGCTACACCTTC. It encodes CASSGLVQTGIHGYTF.

This clonotype was counted a few times. This chain joins TRBV20-1 and TRBJ2-1; 11 bases agree with TRBD2. V lost 3 bases to trimming and J lost 7 bases; unmatched junction nucleotides: 5. CDR3 length: 14 amino acids. CDR1 and CDR2 from the germline V gene are DFQATT and SNEGSKA (reference sequence). For the CDR3, the DNA is TGCAGTGCTAGGGGACTAGCGGAGATGAATGAGCAGTTCTTC. Protein product: CSARGLAEMNEQFF.

This clonotype was seen a handful of times. This chain links TRBV5-6 with TRBJ1-5; D remains ambiguous. V was shortened by 1 base and J by 9 bases, with 8 bases between the two germline ends. Germline-derived CDR1 and CDR2 are SGHDT and YYEEEE. The CDR3 is 12 amino acids. The CDR3 DNA follows: TGTGCCAGCAGCTTGCCTTCCGGGCCCCAGCATTTT. Its protein is CASSLPSGPQHF. The full variable domain, with the rest looked up from reference TRBV5-6 and TRBJ1-5, is DAGVTQSPTHLIKTRGQQVTLRCSPKSGHDTVSWYQQALGQGPQFIFQYYEEEERQRGNFPDRFSGHQFPNYSSELNVNALLLGDSALYLCASSLPSGPQHFGDGTRLSIL.

This clonotype was observed at least ten times. The chain carries TRBV14 and TRBJ2-4; no definite D call. Germline CDR1 reads SGHDN; CDR2 reads FVKESK. The CDR3 runs to 14 residues. V was clipped by 2 bases and J by 7 bases, with 12 bases between them. CDR3 coding DNA: TGTGCCAGCAGCCAATACCCGGCGACCAACATTCAGTACTTC. Translation: CASSQYPATNIQYF.

The rearrangement joins TRBV29-1 to TRBJ1-1; D is ambiguous. Germline V gene sequence: CDR1 SQVTM, CDR2 ANQGSEA. The CDR3 is 13 amino acids. Trimming removed 6 bases at V and 8 bases at J, with 19 bases between. This CDR3 is CSVEGIFSAEAFF. Written as DNA, the CDR3 is TGCAGCGTCGAGGGAATTTTCTCAGCCGAAGCTTTCTTT.

The CDR3 sequence: CSARVRGNQPQHF. The CDR3 DNA reads as TGCAGTGCTAGAGTAAGGGGGAATCAGCCCCAGCATTTT. The genes are TRBV20-1 and TRBJ1-5, with TRBD1 as a possible D gene (6 bases). The germline V gene has CDR1 DFQATT and CDR2 SNEGSKA (reference sequence). V gave up 1 base and J gave up 4 bases, with 8 bases separating them. The CDR3 is 13 amino acids.

The rearrangement links TRBV12-3 or TRBV12-4 to TRBJ2-7; 13 positions agree with TRBD2. CDR3 length: 14 residues. Trimming at V came to 5 bases and at J to 4 bases, leaving 2 bases not matched to a gene. In DNA, the CDR3 is TGTGCCAGCAGTGGGACTAGCGGGAAATACGAGCAGTACTTC. Translation: CASSGTSGKYEQYF.

This clonotype has more than one count but fewer than ten. The V call is TRBV7-9, the J call TRBJ2-7; D call uncertain. Germline CDR1 is SEHNR and CDR2 is FQNEAQ (reference sequence). CDR3 length: 11 residues. The V gene lost 6 bases and the J gene lost 3 bases, with 6 bases spanning the gap. Here the CDR3 reads CASRALYEQYF. CDR3 DNA sequence: TGTGCCAGCAGAGCTCTCTACGAGCAGTACTTC.

In this sample, this clonotype turned up a few times. The chain links TRBV7-8 to TRBJ1-6; possible D gene TRBD1, 5 bases. CDR3 size: 14 residues. The V gene's germline CDR1 is SGHVS and CDR2 FQNEAQ. V lost 6 bases to trimming and J lost 8 bases, with 14 bases between them. CDR3: CASSPRGRDSPLHF. CDR3 nucleotides: TGTGCCAGCAGTCCACGGGGACGGGATTCACCCCTCCACTTT.

The chain employs TRBV2 and TRBJ2-6; D unresolved. Germline CDR1 and CDR2: SNHLY and FYNNEI. This CDR3 has 14 amino acids. V shed 7 bases and J shed 4 bases, with 11 bases lying between them. As DNA, the CDR3 is TGTGCCAGCAAAGGATCCTACGGGGCCAACGTCCTGACTTTC. As protein: CASKGSYGANVLTF.

The chain combines TRBV5-1 with TRBJ1-2; TRBD1 aligns across 12 bases. The J segment lost 7 bases and the V segment lost 5 bases, leaving 9 bases of the junction unmatched. The germline V gene encodes CDR1 SGHRS and CDR2 YFSETQ. The CDR3 spans 15 residues. CDR3 loop: CASRQTGTGGGGYTF. As DNA, the CDR3 is TGCGCCAGCAGACAAACCGGGACAGGGGGCGGTGGCTACACCTTC.

A few counts support this clonotype. This chain connects TRBV4-1 to TRBJ2-2, with 8 nucleotides matching TRBD1. The germline gives CDR1 MGHRA, CDR2 YSYEKL. V gave up 10 bases and J gave up 1 base; unmatched junction bases: 8. The CDR3 sequence is 15 residues long. CDR3 DNA: TGCGCCACCGAATATGGACAGGGGAACACCGGGGAGCTGTTTTTT. It translates to CATEYGQGNTGELFF.